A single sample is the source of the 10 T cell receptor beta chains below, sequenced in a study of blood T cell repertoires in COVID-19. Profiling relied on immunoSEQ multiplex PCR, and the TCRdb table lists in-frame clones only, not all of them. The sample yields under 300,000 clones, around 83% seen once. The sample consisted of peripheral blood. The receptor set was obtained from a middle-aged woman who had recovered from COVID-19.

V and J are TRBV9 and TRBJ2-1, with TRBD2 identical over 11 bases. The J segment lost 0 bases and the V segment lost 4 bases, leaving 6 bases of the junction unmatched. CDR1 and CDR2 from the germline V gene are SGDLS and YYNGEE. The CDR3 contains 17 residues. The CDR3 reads CASSTRLAGHSYNEQFF. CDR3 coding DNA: TGTGCCAGCAGCACCCGACTAGCGGGACACTCCTACAATGAGCAGTTCTTC. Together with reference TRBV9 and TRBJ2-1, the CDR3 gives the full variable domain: DSGVTQTPKHLITATGQRVTLRCSPRSGDLSVYWYQQSLDQGLQFLIQYYNGEERAKGNILERFSAQQFPDLHSELNLSSLELGDSALYFCASSTRLAGHSYNEQFFGPGTRLTVL.

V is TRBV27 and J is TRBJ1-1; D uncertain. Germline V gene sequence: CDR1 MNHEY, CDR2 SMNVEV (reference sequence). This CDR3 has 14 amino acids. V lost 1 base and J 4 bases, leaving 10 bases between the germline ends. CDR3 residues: CASSLFNEGTEAFF. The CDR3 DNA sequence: TGTGCCAGCAGTTTATTTAATGAGGGCACTGAAGCTTTCTTT.

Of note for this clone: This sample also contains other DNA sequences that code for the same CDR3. In DNA, the CDR3 is TGTGCCAGCAGTTACTCAGGGGTGGGGGCCAACGTCCTGACTTTC. Translation: CASSYSGVGANVLTF. The chain carries TRBV6-2 or TRBV6-3 and TRBJ2-6, with a tentative D call TRBD1 (5 bases). The CDR3 has 15 amino acids. Per germline, CDR1 MNHEY and CDR2 SVGEGT. V dropped 0 bases and J dropped 4 bases, with 7 bases sitting between them.

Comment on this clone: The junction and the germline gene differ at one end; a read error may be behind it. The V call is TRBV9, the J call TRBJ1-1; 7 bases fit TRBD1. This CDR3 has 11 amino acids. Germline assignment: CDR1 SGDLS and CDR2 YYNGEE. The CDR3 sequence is CATGDREMTAF. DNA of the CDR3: TGTGCCACCGGTGACAGGGAGATGACAGCTTTT.

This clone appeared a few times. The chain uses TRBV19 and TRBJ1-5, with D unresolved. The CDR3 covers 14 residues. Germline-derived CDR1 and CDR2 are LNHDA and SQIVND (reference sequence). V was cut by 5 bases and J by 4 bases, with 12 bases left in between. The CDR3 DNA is TGTGCCAGTAGTGGGCACGGGATAAATCAGCCCCAGCATTTT. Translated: CASSGHGINQPQHF. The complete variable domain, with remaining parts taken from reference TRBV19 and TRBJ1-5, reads DGGITQSPKYLFRKEGQNVTLSCEQNLNHDAMYWYRQDPGQGLRLIYYSQIVNDFQKGDIAEGYSVSREKKESFPLTVTSAQKNPTAFYLCASSGHGINQPQHFGDGTRLSIL.

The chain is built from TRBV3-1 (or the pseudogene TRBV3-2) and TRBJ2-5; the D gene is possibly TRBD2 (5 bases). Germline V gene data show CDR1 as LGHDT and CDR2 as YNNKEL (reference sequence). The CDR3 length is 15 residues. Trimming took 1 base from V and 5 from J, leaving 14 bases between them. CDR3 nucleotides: TGTGCCAGCAGCCAAGCAACTGTCCCGGGGGAGACCCAGTACTTC. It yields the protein CASSQATVPGETQYF.

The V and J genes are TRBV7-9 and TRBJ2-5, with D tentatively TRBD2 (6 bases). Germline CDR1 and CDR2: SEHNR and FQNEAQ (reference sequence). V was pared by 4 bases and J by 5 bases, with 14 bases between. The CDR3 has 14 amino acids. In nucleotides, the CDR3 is TGTGCCAGCAGCTCGCAGGCTAGCGCGGAGACCCAGTACTTC. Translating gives CASSSQASAETQYF.

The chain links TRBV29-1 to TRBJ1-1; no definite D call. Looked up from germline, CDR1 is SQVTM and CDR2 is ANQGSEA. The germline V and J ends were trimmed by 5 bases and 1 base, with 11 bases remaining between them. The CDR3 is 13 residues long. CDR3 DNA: TGCAGCGTTCTAAGTGATACGAACACTGAAGCTTTCTTT. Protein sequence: CSVLSDTNTEAFF. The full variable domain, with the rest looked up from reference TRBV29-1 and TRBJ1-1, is SAVISQKPSRDICQRGTSLTIQCQVDSQVTMMFWYRQQPGQSLTLIATANQGSEATYESGFVIDKFPISRPNLTFSTLTVSNMSPEDSSIYLCSVLSDTNTEAFFGQGTRLTVV.

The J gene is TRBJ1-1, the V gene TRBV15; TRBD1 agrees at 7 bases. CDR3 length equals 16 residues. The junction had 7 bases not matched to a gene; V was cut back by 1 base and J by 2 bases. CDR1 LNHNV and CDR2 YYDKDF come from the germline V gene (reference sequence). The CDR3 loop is CATSRGRTGRNTEAFF. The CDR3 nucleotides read TGTGCCACCAGCAGAGGTAGGACAGGCCGAAACACTGAAGCTTTCTTT.

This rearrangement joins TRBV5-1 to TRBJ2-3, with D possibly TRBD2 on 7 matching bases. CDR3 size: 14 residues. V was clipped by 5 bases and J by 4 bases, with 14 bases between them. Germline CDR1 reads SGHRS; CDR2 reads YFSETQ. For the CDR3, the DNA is TGCGCCAGCAGGGTGGGGGGGCCCTCAGATACGCAGTATTTT. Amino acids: CASRVGGPSDTQYF.